The 13 T cell receptor beta chains reported below all come from one sample, sequenced in a study of blood T cells in healthy people across ages. Through a sample-barcoded 5' primer and a J-beta primer mix, a second PCR was run for roughly 7 to 11 cycles. TCRdb reprocessed the 5' RACE reads with MiXCR, giving one entry per CDR3 protein. The sample lists about 970,000 distinct CDR3 sequences; roughly half were seen once. The specimen was blood. The receptors derive from a woman aged 55-69 years in good health.

This chain uses TRBV25-1 with TRBJ1-1, with 7 bases matching TRBD1. V shed 4 bases, J shed 5 bases, and the junction held 10 bases outside the gene matches. The CDR3 spans 15 residues. Germline lookup yields CDR1 MGHDK and CDR2 SYGVNS. Written as DNA, the CDR3 is TGTGCCAGCAGTGCACAGGGGCTGGAAGGGACTGAAGCTTTCTTT. Encoded protein: CASSAQGLEGTEAFF.

The V and J genes are TRBV29-1 and TRBJ1-6; TRBD1 aligns across 9 bases. From germline, CDR1 is SQVTM and CDR2 ANQGSEA. The CDR3 extends over 13 amino acids. Germline trimming cut 7 bases from V and 7 bases from J; bases unmatched to any gene: 5. CDR3 amino acids: CSARTGGNSPLHF. The DNA for the CDR3 is TGCAGCGCCCGCACAGGGGGCAATTCACCCCTCCACTTT.

V gene TRBV10-3 combines with J gene TRBJ2-7; D is perhaps TRBD1 (6 bases). CDR3 size: 14 residues. The V gene lost 5 bases and the J gene lost 1 base, with 12 bases spanning the gap. Germline V gives CDR1 ENHRY, CDR2 SYGVKD. DNA for the CDR3: TGTGCCATCAGTAGGACAGAGAGTTCCTACGAGCAGTACTTC. Protein: CAISRTESSYEQYF.

The rearrangement joins TRBV20-1 to TRBJ2-7; D remains ambiguous. Germline lookup yields CDR1 DFQATT and CDR2 SNEGSKA (reference sequence). The CDR3 is 13 amino acids. V was pared by 0 bases and J by 3 bases, with 9 bases between. This chain's CDR3 is CSARDGKGYEQYF. The CDR3 DNA is TGCAGTGCTAGAGATGGAAAGGGCTACGAGCAGTACTTC.

This clonotype came up a few times. This chain uses TRBV4-1 with TRBJ2-4; 7 nucleotides agree with TRBD2. J gave up 2 bases and V 4 bases, and 11 bases lay outside the gene matches. CDR1 MGHRA and CDR2 YSYEKL come from the germline V gene. This CDR3 is built from 17 residues. DNA for the CDR3: TGCGCCAGCAGCCTGACATGGGGGGGGGGAACCAAAAACATTCAGTACTTC. Translated: CASSLTWGGGTKNIQYF.

The chain recombines TRBV14 with TRBJ2-3; 10 nucleotides line up with TRBD2. The CDR3 length is 18 residues. V lost 0 bases, J lost 6 bases, and 12 bases stayed unmatched. The germline CDR1 and CDR2 sequences are SGHDN and FVKESK. CDR3 nucleotides: TGTGCCAGCAGCCAAGAAAAAAGGGCACTAGCGGGATCGGATACGCAGTATTTT. This gives the protein CASSQEKRALAGSDTQYF.

This chain connects TRBV28 to TRBJ1-5; unclear D gene. This CDR3 is built from 17 residues. In germline, CDR1 is MDHEN, CDR2 SYDVKM. The V and J ends lost 6 bases and 0 bases respectively, with 18 bases between them. This chain's CDR3 is CASSPRLGIVSNQPQHF. In DNA form, the CDR3 reads TGTGCCAGCAGCCCACGGCTGGGTATAGTTAGCAATCAGCCCCAGCATTTT.

This clonotype was counted between two and nine times. This chain uses TRBV7-2 with TRBJ2-5; D not resolved. The J call is doubtful: the DNA matches TRBJ2-7 better. Germline CDR1 SGHTA, CDR2 FQGNSA. The CDR3 is 15 residues long. CDR3 in DNA: TGTGCCAGCAGCTTAGGGGTGGGTCCCGGCGACGAGCAGTACTTC. Translating it yields CASSLGVGPGDEQYF.

The rearrangement links TRBV28 to TRBJ2-5, with a weak D call TRBD1 (5 bases). The V gene's germline CDR1 is MDHEN and CDR2 SYDVKM. Trimming stripped 2 bases from V and 5 bases from J, with 18 bases between. This CDR3 has 16 residues. The CDR3 bases are TGTGCCAGCAGTTTAAGTGGGCAGGGCTTGGAGGAGACCCAGTACTTC. This encodes CASSLSGQGLEETQYF.

In this sample, this clonotype turned up a few times. V and J are TRBV30 and TRBJ2-7; D might be TRBD1 (6 bases). V was clipped by 3 bases and J by 4 bases, with 10 bases between them. Germline loops: CDR1 GTSNPN, CDR2 SVGIG (reference sequence). The CDR3 spans 12 residues. The CDR3 coding sequence is TGTGCCTGGAGGGGACACTTATACGAGCAGTACTTC. It encodes CAWRGHLYEQYF.

The chain combines TRBV28 with TRBJ2-7, with D possibly matching TRBD1 (6 bases). The CDR3 is made up of 14 amino acids. V shed 4 bases and J shed 1 base, with 11 bases lying between them. Germline-derived CDR1 and CDR2 are MDHEN and SYDVKM. The CDR3 loop reads CASSWQGNSYEQYF. The CDR3 DNA sequence: TGTGCCAGCAGTTGGCAGGGGAATTCCTACGAGCAGTACTTC.

The gene calls are TRBV6-2 or TRBV6-3 and TRBJ2-1, with TRBD2 matching over 10 bases. The CDR3 extends over 20 amino acids. Trimming removed 2 bases from V and 4 bases from J; junction bases left unmatched: 17. Germline loops: CDR1 MNHEY, CDR2 SVGEGT. CDR3 bases: TGTGCCAGCAGTTACGTCTTCCCAAAACGTACTAGCGGGATGTACAATGAGCAGTTCTTC. Its protein is CASSYVFPKRTSGMYNEQFF.

Here the CDR3 reads CASSPLQGLNTEAFF. CDR3 nucleotides: TGTGCCAGCAGTCCTCTACAGGGTTTGAACACTGAAGCTTTCTTT. The V gene is TRBV6-5, the J gene TRBJ1-1, with a weak D call TRBD1 (6 bases). This CDR3 is built from 15 residues. Deletions cut 5 bases from V and 0 bases from J, with 13 bases between. Germline assignment: CDR1 MNHEY and CDR2 SVGAGI.